Following are 10 T cell receptor beta chains from one sample sequenced in a study of cytomegalovirus exposure and HLA in healthy donors. Primers for the PCR totalled 60 Vbeta and 13 Jbeta. Assay used: immunoSEQ multiplex PCR; TCRdb lists only in-frame clones, some missing. The sample contains about 180,000 clones, about three quarters of which appear only once. Input material: PBMCs. These TCRs come from a man younger than 35 in good health and CMV-seronegative.

The chain joins TRBV5-4 to TRBJ1-2; TRBD1 agrees at 11 bases. Germline CDR1 and CDR2: SGHNT and YYREEE (reference sequence). The CDR3 length is 15 residues. Unmatched junction bases numbered 5, after V lost 3 bases and J lost 4 bases. The CDR3 reads CASSSRTGGFYGYTF. The CDR3 region has the DNA TGTGCCAGCAGCTCCAGGACAGGGGGCTTCTATGGCTACACCTTC.

This chain links TRBV19 with TRBJ1-1, with D possibly being TRBD1 (5 bases). Germline V gene data show CDR1 as LNHDA and CDR2 as SQIVND (reference sequence). The CDR3 has 15 residues. Between the trimmed V and J ends, which lost 5 bases and 6 bases, there was a span of 19 bases. CDR3 nucleotides: TGTGCCAGTAGTCCCGTTGGGGCGCTGGGGCCTGAAGCTTTCTTT. As protein: CASSPVGALGPEAFF.

This clone was seen once. The chain recombines TRBV15 with TRBJ1-2; a possible D gene is TRBD1 (6 bases). Germline V gene lookup returns CDR1 LNHNV and CDR2 YYDKDF (reference sequence). The CDR3 has 15 residues. With 1 base removed from V and 3 bases from J, the gap between germline ends came to 12 bases. The CDR3 reads CATSRVGGSDYGYTF. The CDR3 DNA follows: TGTGCCACCAGCAGAGTTGGGGGCTCGGACTATGGCTACACCTTC.

The V call is TRBV30, the J call TRBJ2-7, with TRBD2 as a possible D gene (6 bases). This CDR3 contains 14 residues. V dropped 0 bases and J dropped 0 bases, with 9 bases sitting between them. CDR1 and CDR2 (germline): GTSNPN, SVGIG (reference sequence). CDR3 amino acids: CAWSVLGGSYEQYF. CDR3 nucleotide sequence: TGTGCCTGGAGTGTACTGGGGGGCTCCTACGAGCAGTACTTC.

The genes are TRBV5-8 and TRBJ2-7, with D maybe TRBD1 (5 bases). The germline V gene has CDR1 SGHTS and CDR2 YDEGEE. The CDR3 length is 13 residues. V shed 4 bases and J shed 1 base, with 9 bases lying between them. CDR3 nucleotides: TGTGCCAGCAGCCGGACATCGTCCTACGAGCAGTACTTC. This codes for CASSRTSSYEQYF.

The CDR3 loop is CASSPVTGLAGLNEQFF. CDR3 in DNA: TGTGCCAGCAGCCCTGTGACGGGACTAGCGGGTTTGAATGAGCAGTTCTTC. This rearrangement joins TRBV7-8 to TRBJ2-1, with 12 bases fitting TRBD2. Trimming cost V 5 bases and J 7 bases; bases outside gene matches: 12. The CDR3 has 17 residues. Germline V CDR1 and CDR2: SGHVS, FQNEAQ.

The rearrangement uses TRBV28 and TRBJ1-3, with 7 bases lining up with TRBD1. The V segment lost 1 base and the J segment 4 bases; nucleotides outside the gene matches: 7. The CDR3 spans 16 residues. The germline V gene encodes CDR1 MDHEN and CDR2 SYDVKM. The CDR3 reads CASSLSRTGVGNTIYF. The CDR3 coding sequence is TGTGCCAGCAGTTTATCGCGTACAGGGGTCGGAAACACCATATATTTT.

J is TRBJ2-2 and V is TRBV7-2; 13 bases line up with TRBD2. The ends lost 3 bases at V and 3 bases at J; junction bases unmatched: 7. Germline V gives CDR1 SGHTA, CDR2 FQGNSA. The CDR3 extends over 18 amino acids. The CDR3 DNA follows: TGTGCCAGCAGCTTCAGGACTAGCGGGAGAGGGTACACCGGGGAGCTGTTTTTT. It yields the protein CASSFRTSGRGYTGELFF.

Only one count was recorded for this clone. V is TRBV9 and J is TRBJ2-3; TRBD2 matches at 11 bases. Germline trimming cut 0 bases from V and 4 bases from J; bases unmatched to any gene: 10. This CDR3 comprises 18 residues. Germline-derived CDR1 and CDR2 are SGDLS and YYNGEE. The CDR3 loop reads CASSVGRGGLAVADTQYF. The CDR3 DNA reads TGTGCCAGCAGCGTAGGGAGGGGGGGACTAGCGGTGGCAGATACGCAGTATTTT.

This clone was recorded only once. This chain connects TRBV10-3 to TRBJ2-5, with D tentatively TRBD1 (6 bases). This CDR3 has 14 amino acids. In germline, CDR1 is ENHRY, CDR2 SYGVKD. Trimming took off 3 bases at V and 5 bases at J, with 13 bases between the two ends. In DNA, the CDR3 is TGTGCCATCAGTGAAGGGGGTCTGGCCGAGACCCAGTACTTC. Encoded protein: CAISEGGLAETQYF.